These T cell receptor beta chains were read from a single sample in a study of cytomegalovirus exposure and HLA in healthy donors. Libraries were prepared by immunoSEQ multiplex PCR; TCRdb keeps only in-frame clonotypes and omits some of them. The sample shows under 200,000 clones, 65% to 70% of them seen only once. The sample consisted of PBMCs. These receptors originate from a woman between 18 and 29 years old in good health and CMV-seropositive. Each CDR3 is given with its conserved first and last residue. A D gene is named only where the DNA matches it firmly. Clone size is not always given. Where it is, it says once, few, many or a class for expanded clones.

>TRBV10-1|NA|NA|TRBJ2-7
TGCGCCAGCAGTGAAGGGCAGGGCTACGAGCAGTACTTC
CASSEGQGYEQYF
>TRBV18|NA|TRBD1|TRBJ1-1
TGTGCCAGCTCACCACAACAGGGGGCGGAATTCTTTGCTGAAGCTTTCTTT
CASSPQQGAEFFAEAFF
>TRBV6-5|NA|TRBD2|TRBJ2-3
TGTGCCAGCAGGGGACTAGCGGGTCGCACAGATACGCAGTATTTT
CASRGLAGRTDTQYF
>TRBV5-4|NA|NA|TRBJ1-3
TGTGCCAGCAGCTTGCGACTCTCGGACACTGGAAACACCATATATTTT
CASSLRLSDTGNTIYF
>TRBV10-3|NA|TRBD1|TRBJ1-2
TGTGCCATCAGGACCGGGACAGGGGAACTCGGGGGCTACACCTTC
CAIRTGTGELGGYTF
>TRBV18|NA|NA|TRBJ1-2
TGTGCCAGCTCACCACAGGGGTATAACTATGGCTACACCTTC
CASSPQGYNYGYTF
>TRBV29-1|NA|TRBD1|TRBJ1-5
TGCAGCGTTGCCTCCGCGACAGGGCCTAATCAGCCCCAGCATTTT
CSVASATGPNQPQHF
>TRBV11-2|few|NA|TRBJ2-3
TGTGCCAGCAGCGCCCTAGGGGCAGCAGGCACAGATACGCAGTATTTT
CASSALGAAGTDTQYF
>TRBV6-5|NA|TRBD1|TRBJ2-7
TGTGCCAGCAGTCCCCCGGGACAGCTCTACGAGCAGTACTTC
CASSPPGQLYEQYF
>TRBV6-1|NA|TRBD2|TRBJ2-3
TGTGCCAGCAGTGATTATAAGAGGAGGGATCTAGCGGGAGATACGCAGTATTTT
CASSDYKRRDLAGDTQYF
>TRBV10-2|NA|TRBD2|TRBJ2-5
TGCGCCAGCAGTATAGCGGGGGAGAGAGAGACCCAGTACTTC
CASSIAGERETQYF
>TRBV6-5|NA|NA|TRBJ2-7
TGTGCCAGCAGTTACTCGTCGCAGTCCGGGTCGGACGAGCAGTACTTC
CASSYSSQSGSDEQYF
>TRBV2|NA|NA|TRBJ2-6
TGTGCCAGCAGTCCTACAGGGTCTGGGGCCAACGTCCTGACTTTC
CASSPTGSGANVLTF
>TRBV7-2|NA|TRBD1|TRBJ1-4
TGTGCCAGCAGCTTAGTCGGACAGGGAATTGAAAAACTGTTTTTT
CASSLVGQGIEKLFF
>TRBV7-2|few|NA|TRBJ2-7
TGTGCCAGCAGCTCAACTCCAAGCTCCTACGAGCAGTACTTC
CASSSTPSSYEQYF
>TRBV9|NA|TRBD1|TRBJ1-1
TGTGCCAGCAGCGTAGTGGAGACAGGGGGCGAAGCTTTCTTT
CASSVVETGGEAFF
>TRBV30|NA|NA|TRBJ2-5
TGTGCCTGGAGTGTCGAGGACAGAGAGACCCAGTACTTC
CAWSVEDRETQYF
>TRBV7-9|NA|NA|TRBJ1-4
TGTGCCAGCAGCTTAGCGCGGGGGGCTCAGCGGGCTAATGAAAAACTGTTTTTT
CASSLARGAQRANEKLFF
>TRBV11-2|NA|TRBD1|TRBJ2-7
TGTGCCAGCAGCTTAGATCCCCTCGCCGGGACAGGGAAAAAGTACGAGCAGTACTTC
CASSLDPLAGTGKKYEQYF
>TRBV4-3|NA|NA|TRBJ1-6
TGCGCCAGCAGCCAACGGACAGCTTCTAGCTCCTATAATTCACCCCTCCACTTT
CASSQRTASSSYNSPLHF
>TRBV2|NA|TRBD2|TRBJ2-3
TGTGCCAGCAGTGAACTAGCGGGGGGGGATACGCAGTATTTT
CASSELAGGDTQYF
>TRBV30|NA|NA|TRBJ1-4
TGTGCCTGGAGTTTAGGAGGTTCTAATGAAAAACTGTTTTTT
CAWSLGGSNEKLFF
>TRBV15|NA|TRBD2|TRBJ2-5
TGTGCCACCGGAGGCGGGAGAGGGGTAGAGACCCAGTACTTC
CATGGGRGVETQYF
>TRBV19|NA|NA|TRBJ2-7
TGTGCCAGTAGTTCTTATGCTGGGCAGGCCTACGAGCAGTACTTC
CASSSYAGQAYEQYF
>TRBV28|NA|TRBD1|TRBJ1-2
TGTGCCACCTGGTGGGGACAGGTTAACTATGGCTACACCTTC
CATWWGQVNYGYTF
>TRBV7-7|few|NA|TRBJ1-6
TGTGCTACCTCTCCGGGGGGAAATTCACCCCTCCACTTT
CATSPGGNSPLHF
>TRBV7-2|NA|NA|TRBJ2-7
TGTGCCAGCAGCTTAGGACTCCCAGACCACGAGCAGTACTTC
CASSLGLPDHEQYF
>TRBV11-2|NA|NA|TRBJ2-7
TGTGCCAGCAGCTTAGTAAGCGGCTTCTCCTACGAGCAGTACTTC
CASSLVSGFSYEQYF
>TRBV30|few|TRBD1|TRBJ2-1
TGTGCCTGGAGTGTGGGACAGGGGGCCTACAATGAGCAGTTCTTC
CAWSVGQGAYNEQFF
>TRBV13|NA|TRBD2|TRBJ2-2
TGTGCCAGCAGCTTCAGGACTAGCGGGACCCGTGGAACCGGGGAGCTGTTTTTT
CASSFRTSGTRGTGELFF
>TRBV6-1|NA|NA|TRBJ1-1
TGTGCCAGCAGTGAAGTCAGCGGAGACACTGAAGCTTTCTTT
CASSEVSGDTEAFF
>TRBV10-2|NA|TRBD1|TRBJ1-2
TGCGCCAGCAGACAGGGGCCTTGGAACTATGGCTACACCTTC
CASRQGPWNYGYTF
>TRBV6-1|NA|NA|TRBJ1-5
TGTGCCAGCACCAAGGAGTACAATCAGCCCCAGCATTTT
CASTKEYNQPQHF
>TRBV7-9|few|NA|TRBJ2-3
TGTGCCAGCAAGGGACTCCCCCCCTCAGATACGCAGTATTTT
CASKGLPPSDTQYF
>TRBV5-1|NA|NA|TRBJ1-4
TGCGCCAGCAGCTTGGCCGGAGACAGTCGCGAAAAACTGTTTTTT
CASSLAGDSREKLFF
>TRBV2|NA|NA|TRBJ2-5
TGTGCCAGCAGTGTGCGGGAGACCCAGTACTTC
CASSVRETQYF
>TRBV30|once|NA|TRBJ2-7
TGTGCCTGGAGACGGGTCAGCTACTACGAGCAGTACTTC
CAWRRVSYYEQYF
>TRBV27|NA|NA|TRBJ2-7
TGTGCCAGCAGGTTGGGGACGGGAGACTACGAGCAGTACTTC
CASRLGTGDYEQYF
>TRBV19|NA|NA|TRBJ2-3
TGTGCCAGTAGGATCGGGACTCGGAGCACAGATACGCAGTATTTT
CASRIGTRSTDTQYF
>TRBV28|NA|TRBD1|TRBJ2-7
TGTGCCAGCGAAACCGGGACAGACTCCTACGAGCAGTACTTC
CASETGTDSYEQYF
>TRBV27|NA|TRBD2|TRBJ2-7
TGTGCCAGCTCCACCGGGGCGGGAGGGAAGGGGTACGAGCAGTACTTC
CASSTGAGGKGYEQYF
>TRBV28|few|TRBD1|TRBJ1-3
TGTGCCAGCAGTTTTCGACAGGGCACTGTATTTAGCTCTGGAAACACCATATATTTT
CASSFRQGTVFSSGNTIYF